The source of this TCR beta chain is a study of cytomegalovirus exposure and HLA in healthy donors. The PCR had 60 Vbeta and 13 Jbeta primers. As originally analysed: Among the unique TCR beta chains that a later analysis counted, about 81 million in all, about 10 million were shared. TCRdb's copy holds only in-frame clones and misses some; the assay was immunoSEQ multiplex PCR. The DNA gave D and trimming, while V, J and clone size come from that table. The data show roughly 170,000 clones, with 84% seen just once and under 5% held by the top ten. The germline V gene has CDR1 MNHEY and CDR2 SVGAGI. With V trimmed by 5 bases and J by 7 bases, 5 bases remained unmatched. This CDR3 is 15 amino acids long.

Sequencing was carried out using PBMCs. The receptor comes from a girl under 18 in good health and CMV-seropositive. The chain is built from TRBV6-5 and TRBJ2-2; 12 bases map to TRBD2. The CDR3 DNA follows: TGTGCCAGCAGTCTAGCGGGGGGGCCGAGCGGGGAGCTGTTTTTT. Translating it yields CASSLAGGPSGELFF.